Listed here are 17 T cell receptor beta chains from one sample, sequenced in a study of blood T cells in healthy people across ages (dated by TCRdb to between 2015 and 2017). Libraries were constructed by 5' RACE. TCRdb records Illumina HiSeq 2500 as the sequencer. A second PCR of roughly 7 to 12 cycles was run with a J-beta primer mix and a sample-barcoded 5' primer. TCRdb itself trimmed the public reads at Q25 with fastp, ran MiXCR and retained productive beta chains. When rows share a CDR3 protein, they turn into one entry using the most common DNA and genes. This sample lists 790,000 or so distinct CDR3 sequences; about 42% were detected once. The ten most abundant clones make up around a sixth of the sample. What was sequenced was blood. The receptors stem from an elderly man in good health.

The chain combines TRBV12-3 or TRBV12-4 with TRBJ2-1; 11 nucleotides line up with TRBD2. With 5 bases clipped from V and 9 bases from J, the junction kept 9 bases outside the gene matches. This CDR3 contains 15 residues. The CDR3 DNA reads as TGTGCCAGCAGTCTCGCCGGGACTAGCGGAGCTGAGCAGTTCTTC. Amino acid sequence: CASSLAGTSGAEQFF.

This sequence joins TRBV5-1 and TRBJ2-7; 13 bases align to TRBD2. Germline assignment: CDR1 SGHRS and CDR2 YFSETQ. The J segment lost 7 bases and the V segment lost 4 bases, leaving 11 bases of the junction unmatched. The CDR3 is made up of 16 amino acids. CDR3 amino acids: CASSEGLAGFYNEQYF. CDR3 sequence (DNA): TGCGCCAGCAGCGAGGGACTAGCGGGATTCTACAATGAGCAGTACTTC.

The chain uses TRBV6-2 or TRBV6-3 and TRBJ2-7, with 8 nucleotides matching TRBD2. This CDR3 is 15 amino acids long. V was pared by 7 bases and J by 0 bases, with 8 bases of the junction left unmatched. Germline CDR1 and CDR2: MNHEY and SVGEGT. This CDR3 reads CASTALAGLSYEQYF. The CDR3 DNA reads TGTGCCAGCACAGCGCTAGCGGGCCTCTCCTACGAGCAGTACTTC.

A remark on this clonotype: The junction differs from germline at one of its ends, possibly a read error. The chain links TRBV11-2 to TRBJ2-1, with a weak D call TRBD1 (5 bases). The CDR3 has 11 amino acids. Germline lookup yields CDR1 SGHAT and CDR2 FQNNGV. CDR3 in amino acids: CARSLIGHGFF. The CDR3 nucleotides are TGTGCCCGCAGCTTAATTGGACACGGGTTCTTC. Full variable domain (missing parts from reference TRBV11-2 and TRBJ2-1): EAGVAQSPRYKIIEKRQSVAFWCNPISGHATLYWYQQILGQGPKLLIQFQNNGVVDDSQLPKDRFSAERLKGVDSTLKIQPAKLEDSAVYLCARSLIGHGFFGPGTRLTVL.

The V and J genes are TRBV20-1 and TRBJ2-4; D may be TRBD1 (6 bases). This CDR3 is built from 16 residues. V lost 4 bases, J lost 0 bases, and 16 bases lay in between. Per germline, CDR1 DFQATT and CDR2 SNEGSKA (reference sequence). This CDR3 reads CSAMDSGMIAKNIQYF. In nucleotides, the CDR3 is TGCAGTGCTATGGACAGTGGGATGATAGCCAAAAACATTCAGTACTTC.

V usage is TRBV24-1 and J usage is TRBJ2-7; no reliable D call. This CDR3 is 11 amino acids long. Germline CDR1 KGHDR, CDR2 SFDVKD. V was pared by 10 bases and J by 3 bases, with 9 bases between. This CDR3 reads CATVILYEQYF. CDR3 coding DNA: TGTGCCACAGTAATTCTCTACGAGCAGTACTTC.

V is TRBV6-5 and J is TRBJ2-7, with D tentatively TRBD1 (6 bases). The last part of the DNA fits TRBJ2-5 better; the J call may be wrong. Germline V CDR1 and CDR2: MNHEY, SVGAGI. The CDR3 sequence is 15 residues long. The CDR3 loop reads CASSYFRIGGETQYF. The CDR3 region has the DNA TGTGCCAGCAGTTACTTTAGAATAGGGGGAGAGACCCAGTACTTC.

The chain joins TRBV20-1 to TRBJ2-1, with a weak D call TRBD1 (8 bases). This CDR3 spans 13 amino acids. Per germline, CDR1 DFQATT and CDR2 SNEGSKA (reference sequence). This chain's CDR3 is CSLQGGIHNEQFF. The CDR3 DNA reads as TGCAGCTTACAGGGGGGGATTCACAATGAGCAGTTCTTC.

CDR3 protein: CATSDFGLAGLNEQYF. For the CDR3, the DNA is TGTGCCACCAGTGATTTTGGACTAGCGGGACTCAATGAGCAGTACTTC. This chain links TRBV24-1 with TRBJ2-5; TRBD2 agrees at 12 bases. Germline assignment: CDR1 KGHDR and CDR2 SFDVKD. V lost 1 base, J lost 11 bases, and 10 bases stayed unmatched. The CDR3 has 16 amino acids.

The V call is TRBV6-1, the J call TRBJ1-1; TRBD1 is a possible D gene (6 bases). The CDR3 covers 16 residues. From germline, CDR1 is MNHNS and CDR2 SASEGT. V was clipped by 6 bases and J by 1 base, with 18 bases between them. This CDR3 reads CASRRGAGASNTEAFF. CDR3 coding DNA: TGTGCCAGCAGGAGAGGGGCAGGGGCCTCGAACACTGAAGCTTTCTTT.

The table lists this clonotype with a few counts. A read error is possible here, since a much larger clone lies one base away. CDR3 nucleotides: TGTGCCAGCCGGAGCGGTCTTAGCTCCTACGGGCAGTACTTC. Its translation: CASRSGLSSYGQYF. The V gene is TRBV7-2, the J gene TRBJ2-7, with D perhaps matching TRBD2 (5 bases). This CDR3 region has 14 residues. Germline V gives CDR1 SGHTA, CDR2 FQGNSA.

The rearrangement uses TRBV27 and TRBJ2-7, with TRBD1 matching over 8 bases. There are 16 residues in the CDR3. V shed 1 base and J 4 bases; nucleotides not matched to a gene: 9. Germline V gene sequence: CDR1 MNHEY, CDR2 SMNVEV (reference sequence). In DNA form, the CDR3 reads TGTGCCAGCAGTTTATGGGGCCGGGACAGGCGGTACGAGCAGTACTTC. Residues: CASSLWGRDRRYEQYF.

This clonotype has only a few counts. The chain is built from TRBV25-1 and TRBJ1-6, with 7 bases matching TRBD1. CDR3 length: 13 amino acids. Germline CDR1 is MGHDK and CDR2 is SYGVNS. The ends lost 2 bases at V and 9 bases at J; junction bases unmatched: 1. CDR3 sequence (DNA): TGTGCCAGCAGTGAACGACAGGGTTCACCCCTCCACTTT. It yields the protein CASSERQGSPLHF.

As concerns this clonotype: At one of its ends the junction is not consistent with the germline gene, which may arise from a read error. This chain links TRBV9 with TRBJ2-1; 7 bases line up with TRBD2. The CDR3 covers 17 residues. The germline CDR1 and CDR2 sequences are SGDLS and YYNGEE. CDR3 sequence reads: CASSIARGTNSYNERFF. As DNA, the CDR3 is TGTGCCAGCAGCATCGCTCGAGGGACTAACTCCTACAATGAGCGGTTCTTC.

Only a few counts were recorded for this clonotype. The junction and the germline gene differ at one end; a read error may be behind it. This sequence joins TRBV3-1 and TRBJ1-6, with 8 bases aligning to TRBD1. The CDR3 length is 14 residues. Looked up from germline, CDR1 is LGHDT and CDR2 is YNNKEL (reference sequence). The CDR3, as DNA: TGTGCCAGCAGCCTCCGGACAGGGCATTCACCCCCCCACTTT. This encodes CASSLRTGHSPPHF.

This clonotype was recorded a few times. This chain uses TRBV10-3 with TRBJ2-1; the D is unclear. V lost 1 base, J lost 6 bases, and 16 bases lay in between. The CDR3 has 16 residues. CDR1 and CDR2 (germline): ENHRY, SYGVKD. As DNA, the CDR3 is TGTGCCATCAGTGAGTTCTGGGGTGGCAGAGGCAATGAGCAGTTCTTC. This sequence encodes CAISEFWGGRGNEQFF.

Comments on this clonotype: A read error may be the cause here, since a much bigger clone is one base away. The CDR3 DNA follows: TGTGCCAGCGCCAACACAGATACGCAGTATTTT. Translated: CASANTDTQYF. V gene TRBV12-3 or TRBV12-4 combines with J gene TRBJ2-3; D remains ambiguous. The CDR3 loop spans 11 amino acids. With 8 bases removed from V and 2 bases from J, the gap between germline ends came to 5 bases.